This record concerns one T cell receptor (beta chain) sequence. In the original processing: It was from reference gene primer amplification that nucleated cell counts were estimated. Measured with immunoSEQ multiplex PCR; TCRdb has only the in-frame clones, and not every one. Clone size and V and J calls were adopted from that table, with D and trimming inferred from the DNA. The repertoire has about 100,000 clones, roughly 87% of them found once; the top ten carry less than 8.5%. This sample stems from a study of blood T cell repertoires in COVID-19. About the research overall: Sources were T cells, B-cell-depleted T cells, or PBMCs; the material itself was cDNA or gDNA.

The germline V and J ends were trimmed by 0 bases and 5 bases, with 14 bases remaining between them. The germline V gene encodes CDR1 LNHDA and CDR2 SQIVND (reference sequence). The CDR3 is made up of 16 amino acids. Material for sequencing was peripheral blood. This clonotype was sampled from a young man in a cohort sampled during active COVID-19. The genes are TRBV19 and TRBJ1-5, with a weak D call TRBD1 (5 bases). CDR3: CASSIERLGGDQPQHF. The CDR3, as DNA: TGTGCCAGTAGTATAGAGAGGTTAGGAGGGGATCAGCCCCAGCATTTT.